A selection of T cell receptor beta chains follows, all from one sample in a study of OX40 agonist ivuxolimab in advanced cancers. The assay was immunoSEQ multiplex PCR, and TCRdb's table has in-frame clones only and misses some. The top ten clones hold about 10% of a sample with about 79,000 clones, just under 95% of them seen once. The sample in question was CD4+ or CD8+ T cells sorted from blood, obtained in a trial of the OX40 agonist ivuxolimab. The receptors shown here come from an adult with an advanced solid tumor such as melanoma, head and neck, liver or kidney cancer. Both conserved end residues are part of each CDR3. The D gene is left open where the match is weak. Where a row states a size, it is once, few, many or the class of an expanded clone; other rows omit it.

D: .; length: 13; J: TRBJ2-7; size: .; V: TRBV13; CDR3: CASSSYRGYEQYF; DNA: TGTGCCAGCAGCTCCTACCGGGGGTACGAGCAGTACTTC
D: .; length: 14; J: TRBJ2-5; size: .; V: TRBV21-1; CDR3: CASSKDWNQRPQYF; DNA: TGTGCCAGCAGCAAGGACTGGAACCAGAGACCCCAGTACTTC
D: TRBD1; length: 16; J: TRBJ2-2; size: .; V: TRBV6-5; CDR3: CASSYSLDRVAGELFF; DNA: TGTGCCAGCAGTTACTCTTTAGACAGGGTAGCCGGGGAGCTGTTTTTT
D: .; length: 15; J: TRBJ2-1; size: .; V: TRBV18; CDR3: CASPPEEGLYNEQFF; DNA: TGTGCCAGCCCCCCTGAGGAGGGGCTATACAATGAGCAGTTCTTC
D: .; length: 12; J: TRBJ2-7; size: .; V: TRBV7-2; CDR3: CASSAPYYEQYF; DNA: TGTGCCAGCAGCGCACCGTACTACGAGCAGTACTTC
D: .; length: 11; J: TRBJ2-7; size: .; V: TRBV7-9; CDR3: CASSQLYEQYF; DNA: TGTGCCAGCAGCCAACTCTACGAGCAGTACTTC
D: TRBD1; length: 17; J: TRBJ2-2; size: .; V: TRBV4-3; CDR3: CASSQDPGQAYTGELFF; DNA: TGCGCCAGCAGCCAAGATCCCGGACAGGCCTACACCGGGGAGCTGTTTTTT
D: .; length: 15; J: TRBJ2-5; size: .; V: TRBV13; CDR3: CASSLAQGKAETQYF; DNA: TGTGCCAGCAGCTTAGCCCAGGGAAAGGCCGAGACCCAGTACTTC
D: TRBD2; length: 16; J: TRBJ2-3; size: .; V: TRBV13; CDR3: CASSLVVAGGPDTQYF; DNA: TGTGCCAGCAGCTTAGTAGTCGCGGGGGGCCCAGATACGCAGTATTTT
D: .; length: 15; J: TRBJ2-2; size: once; V: TRBV7-7; CDR3: CASSFNSGVGGELFF; DNA: TGTGCCAGCAGCTTTAACTCCGGGGTCGGCGGGGAGCTGTTTTTT
D: .; length: 14; J: TRBJ1-5; size: .; V: TRBV27; CDR3: CASSFSGESQPQHF; DNA: TGTGCCAGCAGTTTTTCGGGGGAGAGTCAGCCCCAGCATTTT
D: TRBD2; length: 17; J: TRBJ2-5; size: .; V: TRBV4-1; CDR3: CASSPTSGGTLEETQYF; DNA: TGCGCCAGCAGCCCGACTAGCGGGGGTACCCTGGAGGAGACCCAGTACTTC
D: .; length: 13; J: TRBJ2-7; size: .; V: TRBV2; CDR3: CASTGTHSYEQYF; DNA: TGTGCCAGCACGGGGACACACTCCTACGAGCAGTACTTC
D: .; length: 15; J: TRBJ2-7; size: .; V: TRBV5-6; CDR3: CASSLVGGGGYEQYF; DNA: TGTGCCAGCAGCTTGGTCGGGGGAGGAGGCTACGAGCAGTACTTC
D: .; length: 14; J: TRBJ1-5; size: .; V: TRBV5-1; CDR3: CASSLSSGGQPQHF; DNA: TGCGCCAGCAGCTTATCGTCGGGGGGGCAGCCCCAGCATTTT
D: TRBD1; length: 14; J: TRBJ2-7; size: .; V: TRBV6-5; CDR3: CASSNLGTGVEQYF; DNA: TGTGCCAGCAGTAACCTGGGGACAGGGGTCGAGCAGTACTTC
D: .; length: 17; J: TRBJ1-2; size: .; V: TRBV9; CDR3: CASSERIRQEVNYGYTF; DNA: TGTGCCAGCAGCGAGAGAATCCGACAGGAAGTCAACTATGGCTACACCTTC
D: .; length: 13; J: TRBJ1-2; size: .; V: TRBV4-1; CDR3: CASSPIGLEGYTF; DNA: TGCGCCAGCAGCCCAATCGGGCTGGAAGGCTACACCTTC